This TCR beta chain was documented in a study of T-cell reconstitution after alpha-beta-depleted transplantation in children. A library of TCRbeta sequences, prepared with unique molecular identifiers, was generated. Using its own MiXCR run on the PCR reads, TCRdb lists one record per CDR3 protein. Of 500,000 to 650,000 distinct CDR3 sequences listed, 13% are singletons. This clonotype was found a few times. The germline V and J ends were trimmed by 7 bases and 7 bases, with 8 bases remaining between them. Germline CDR1 is SNHLY and CDR2 is FYNNEI. The CDR3 contains 10 residues. V and J are TRBV2 and TRBJ2-7; D is unresolved. The sequence was obtained from a male patient between 5 and 17 years old who had a stem cell transplant for acute myeloid leukemia, so the T cells may come from the graft donor. The sample here was PBMCs, mostly from graft donor cells, taken 360 days after TCRalphabeta/CD19-depleted stem cell transplant. The CDR3 region is CASMETEQYF. The CDR3 nucleotides read TGTGCCAGCATGGAGACAGAGCAGTACTTC.